This T cell receptor (beta chain) was sequenced for a study of blood T cell repertoires in COVID-19. In the study overall: T cells, B-cell-depleted T cells, or PBMCs provided the cDNA or gDNA that served as material.

The CDR3 loop spans 16 amino acids. Germline CDR1 reads MNHEY; CDR2 reads SVGAGI. The V end lost 0 bases, the J end lost 3 bases, and 14 bases lay between the germline ends. Assay: immunoSEQ multiplex PCR; the TCRdb copy retains only in-frame clones and omits some. The top ten hold approximately 0.99% of the sample, which has about 160,000 clones, roughly 85% seen once. The sequence derives from a middle-aged man with acute or convalescent COVID-19. Source material: peripheral blood. This chain uses TRBV6-5 with TRBJ1-1; D might be TRBD1 (5 bases). CDR3 amino acids: CASSYSMAGWDTEAFF. In nucleotides, the CDR3 is TGTGCCAGCAGTTACTCGATGGCAGGGTGGGACACTGAAGCTTTCTTT.